This T cell receptor beta chain came from a study of blood T cells in healthy people across ages. Primed by a sample-barcoded 5' primer and a J-beta primer mix, a second PCR proceeded for about 7 to 11 cycles. Using its own MiXCR run on the 5' RACE reads, TCRdb lists one record per CDR3 protein. The sample shows 1,500,000 or so distinct CDR3 sequences, approximately 59% of them seen only once. The specimen sequenced was blood. The TCR sequence derives from a man in his late teens or twenties in good health.

Here the CDR3 DNA reads TGCAGTGGTGACCATCAATCCTACAATGAGCAGTTCTTC. Its protein is CSGDHQSYNEQFF. This rearrangement joins TRBV20-1 to TRBJ2-1, with D hard to call. Trimming took 7 bases from V and 1 from J, leaving 11 bases between them. The CDR3 spans 13 residues. CDR1 is DFQATT and CDR2 is SNEGSKA in the germline V gene (reference sequence).